The 27 T cell receptor beta chains in this list originate from one sample, sequenced in a study of graft-versus-host responses after intestinal transplantation. These receptors' targets are unknown. Only in-frame clones appear in the TCRdb table, and some are missing; sequencing was by immunoSEQ multiplex PCR. The table shows about 86,000 clones, with 88% occurring only once. This specimen was unstimulated CD4+ T cells sorted from spleen or lymph node cells, taken before transplant. These receptors originate from a human donor who was the organ donor for an intestinal transplant.

This clone was recorded once. The V call is TRBV9, the J call TRBJ2-3; the match to TRBD2 covers 7 bases. The V and J ends lost 3 bases and 2 bases, in that order; junction bases with no gene match: 3. The CDR3 length is 14 residues. CDR1 is SGDLS and CDR2 is YYNGEE in the germline V gene. The CDR3 bases are TGTGCCAGCAGCGGGACTAGTTTCACAGATACGCAGTATTTT. Its protein product is CASSGTSFTDTQYF.

The chain links TRBV7-6 to TRBJ2-7; tentative D call: TRBD1 (6 bases). V lost 5 bases and J 3 bases, leaving 17 bases between the germline ends. Germline CDR1 SGHVS, CDR2 FNYEAQ. The CDR3 is 15 amino acids. The CDR3 loop is CASSDPGVRDYEQYF. The CDR3 DNA sequence: TGTGCCAGCAGCGACCCAGGGGTGAGGGACTACGAGCAGTACTTC.

The gene calls are TRBV6-1 and TRBJ2-3; maybe TRBD1 (6 bases). Between the trimmed V and J ends, which lost 10 bases and 6 bases, there was a span of 14 bases. The CDR3 runs to 12 residues. Germline CDR1 reads MNHNS; CDR2 reads SASEGT. The CDR3 DNA is TGTGCCACTCAGAGGGGGACGGATACGCAGTATTTT. Its translation is CATQRGTDTQYF.

The chain combines TRBV7-3 with TRBJ2-5, with D perhaps matching TRBD2 (5 bases). Looked up from germline, CDR1 is SGHTA and CDR2 is FQGTGA. This CDR3 has 16 residues. Trimming removed 4 bases from V and 4 bases from J, with 19 bases in between. The CDR3 is CASSSPRTSEGETQYF. The CDR3 coding sequence is TGTGCCAGCAGCTCCCCCAGGACTTCTGAGGGAGAGACCCAGTACTTC.

The chain employs TRBV15 and TRBJ1-4; TRBD1 is a possible D gene (6 bases). V was pared by 4 bases and J by 8 bases, with 17 bases between. Germline V gene sequence: CDR1 LNHNV, CDR2 YYDKDF (reference sequence). This CDR3 contains 15 residues. The CDR3 region is CATSTWTVMEEKLFF. Written as DNA, the CDR3 is TGTGCCACCAGCACATGGACAGTAATGGAAGAAAAACTGTTTTTT.

The CDR3 loop is CASSARQGVRNGYTF. CDR3 bases: TGTGCCAGCAGCGCCCGACAGGGGGTAAGGAATGGCTACACCTTC. The chain recombines TRBV9 with TRBJ1-2, with 9 nucleotides matching TRBD1. J was trimmed by 6 bases and V by 3 bases; bases with no gene match: 9. This CDR3 is 15 amino acids long. Germline CDR1 and CDR2: SGDLS and YYNGEE.

V usage is TRBV28 and J usage is TRBJ2-7; possibly TRBD1 for D (7 bases). The CDR3 totals 15 residues. With 6 bases removed from V and 9 bases from J, the gap between germline ends came to 24 bases. Germline CDR1 is MDHEN and CDR2 is SYDVKM. CDR3 DNA: TGTGCCAGCAGCGAGGCCGGAGACAGGGAGGTGAGGCAGTACTTC. It translates to CASSEAGDREVRQYF.

The chain links TRBV5-4 to TRBJ1-3; D gene ambiguous. The CDR3 spans 15 residues. V lost 4 bases and J lost 2, with 13 bases in between. Germline CDR1 reads SGHNT; CDR2 reads YYREEE (reference sequence). In DNA, the CDR3 is TGTGCCAGCAGCCTAGAGACGGTCCCTGGAAACACCATATATTTT. Protein product: CASSLETVPGNTIYF.

The chain uses TRBV6-6 and TRBJ2-3; TRBD2 matches at 9 bases. In germline, CDR1 is MNHNY, CDR2 SVGAGI (reference sequence). This CDR3 is 15 amino acids long. V was clipped by 6 bases and J by 3 bases; unmatched bases: 7. CDR3: CASSRAGGQTDTQYF. The CDR3 DNA follows: TGTGCCAGCAGCCGCGCGGGGGGGCAGACAGATACGCAGTATTTT.

The V call is TRBV12-5, the J call TRBJ2-5; 7 bases align to TRBD1. V trimming: 5 bases; J trimming: 4 bases; junction bases outside the gene matches: 22. CDR3 length: 19 amino acids. Per germline, CDR1 LGHNT and CDR2 FRNRAP. The DNA for the CDR3 is TGTGCTAGTGGTAACAATACAGGGGTCTGGGATACGGAGCGAGAGACCCAGTACTTC. Translated: CASGNNTGVWDTERETQYF.

This clone was seen a single time. The chain links TRBV14 to TRBJ2-7; 9 nucleotides match TRBD2. The CDR3 runs 20 residues. Germline CDR1 reads SGHDN; CDR2 reads FVKESK. Germline trimming cut 3 bases from V and 1 base from J; bases unmatched to any gene: 19. CDR3 amino acids: CASSHWVGGGAYPSSYEQYF. CDR3 nucleotide sequence: TGTGCCAGCAGCCACTGGGTAGGCGGGGGGGCCTATCCCTCGTCCTACGAGCAGTACTTC.

The chain links TRBV5-8 to TRBJ2-5; 10 bases fit TRBD2. This CDR3 has 17 amino acids. The germline V gene has CDR1 SGHTS and CDR2 YDEGEE. V shed 4 bases, J shed 5 bases, and the junction held 14 bases outside the gene matches. The CDR3 DNA reads as TGTGCCAGCAGCCCGGGGTCGCTAGCGGGGGAATGGGAGACCCAGTACTTC. Translation: CASSPGSLAGEWETQYF.

The V and J genes are TRBV6-1 and TRBJ2-1, with 9 bases that match TRBD2. The V gene end was trimmed by 4 bases and the J gene end by 3 bases; junction bases not matched to a gene: 10. The CDR3 runs to 17 residues. CDR1 MNHNS and CDR2 SASEGT come from the germline V gene. CDR3 protein: CASSAGLLAGSYNEQFF. As DNA, the CDR3 is TGTGCCAGCAGTGCCGGACTTCTAGCGGGGAGCTACAATGAGCAGTTCTTC.

The chain uses TRBV18 and TRBJ1-1, with TRBD1 matching over 10 bases. V gave up 0 bases and J gave up 6 bases; unmatched junction bases: 4. CDR1 and CDR2 (germline): KGHSH, LQKENI. The CDR3 is made up of 15 amino acids. CDR3 in amino acids: CASSPPTGGLAEAFF. CDR3 nucleotide sequence: TGTGCCAGCTCACCACCGACAGGGGGCTTGGCTGAAGCTTTCTTT. Full variable domain (missing parts from reference TRBV18 and TRBJ1-1): NAGVMQNPRHLVRRRGQEARLRCSPMKGHSHVYWYRQLPEEGLKFMVYLQKENIIDESGMPKERFSAEFPKEGPSILRIQQVVRGDSAAYFCASSPPTGGLAEAFFGQGTRLTVV.

This sequence joins TRBV21-1 and TRBJ2-1; the table's D gene call, TRBD2, was not cross checked with the DNA. TRBV21-1 is a pseudogene segment. CDR3 length: 17 amino acids. The DNA of the CDR3 is TGTGCCAGCACTCAGAGGGCTAGCGGGAGGGCGGTATATGAGCAGTTCTTC. Translating gives CASTQRASGRAVYEQFF.

This rearrangement joins TRBV28 to TRBJ1-5, with unresolved D. Germline V gives CDR1 MDHEN, CDR2 SYDVKM. The length of the CDR3 is 12 residues. V lost 4 bases, J lost 7 bases, and 8 bases lay in between. The CDR3 DNA reads TGTGCCAGCAGTTCCACGGTCCAGCCCCAGCATTTT. This codes for CASSSTVQPQHF.

The rearrangement joins TRBV28 to TRBJ1-5; the D gene is possibly TRBD1 (5 bases). The ends were cut back, 0 bases at V and 2 bases at J, with 5 bases in the middle. The germline V gene has CDR1 MDHEN and CDR2 SYDVKM. The CDR3 extends over 14 amino acids. The CDR3 here is CASSLWGRNQPQHF. The DNA of the CDR3 is TGTGCCAGCAGTTTATGGGGGCGCAATCAGCCCCAGCATTTT.

The rearrangement joins TRBV7-9 to TRBJ2-2; TRBD1 might be the D (5 bases). Germline assignment: CDR1 SEHNR and CDR2 FQNEAQ (reference sequence). The CDR3 extends over 13 amino acids. Trimming cost V 1 base and J 6 bases, with 6 bases left between them. The CDR3 sequence is CASSLVGPGELFF. CDR3 nucleotide sequence: TGTGCCAGCAGCTTAGTGGGGCCCGGGGAGCTGTTTTTT.

V gene TRBV5-5 combines with J gene TRBJ2-4, with D perhaps TRBD1 (5 bases). The germline V and J ends were trimmed by 2 bases and 2 bases, with 17 bases remaining between them. From germline, CDR1 is SGHKS and CDR2 YYEKEE (reference sequence). The CDR3 contains 17 residues. CDR3 DNA: TGTGCCAGCAGCTTTAGCCCCGCAGGGATTACCAAAAACATTCAGTACTTC. The encoded protein is CASSFSPAGITKNIQYF.

The chain carries TRBV5-1 and TRBJ2-1; D perhaps matches TRBD2 (5 bases). CDR1 SGHRS and CDR2 YFSETQ come from the germline V gene. This CDR3 has 15 amino acids. V was cut by 4 bases and J by 8 bases, with 19 bases left in between. The CDR3 region is CASSPLGGSRDEQFF. CDR3 sequence (DNA): TGCGCCAGCAGCCCGCTTGGCGGGTCGCGCGATGAGCAGTTCTTC.

The CDR3 spells CASSRGPPGVLKQYF. CDR3 nucleotide sequence: TGTGCCAGCAGTCGGGGTCCACCCGGTGTTTTAAAGCAGTACTTC. This chain connects TRBV2 to TRBJ2-7; D may be TRBD2 (5 bases). CDR1 and CDR2 (germline): SNHLY, FYNNEI. The CDR3 is made up of 15 amino acids. The V end was cut by 5 bases, the J end by 8 bases, with 22 bases between.

The CDR3 is CASSRLQGAYEQYF. CDR3 sequence (DNA): TGTGCCAGCAGCAGATTACAGGGGGCTTACGAGCAGTACTTC. This chain joins TRBV13 and TRBJ2-7, with 9 bases that match TRBD1. J gave up 4 bases and V 5 bases, and 6 bases lay outside the gene matches. The CDR3 covers 14 residues. Germline CDR1 is PRHDT and CDR2 is FYEKMQ (reference sequence).

The rearrangement uses TRBV4-3 and TRBJ2-1, with a weak D call TRBD2 (6 bases). Germline CDR1 LGHNA, CDR2 YSLEER. CDR3 length: 16 residues. Trimming removed 4 bases from V and 9 bases from J, with 22 bases in between. The CDR3 DNA sequence: TGCGCCAGCAGCCGGGCGCTAGGGGAGGTCGTCCGTGAGCAGTTCTTC. This codes for CASSRALGEVVREQFF.

The chain has TRBV5-4 and TRBJ1-2; the D gene is possibly TRBD1 (5 bases). Germline lookup yields CDR1 SGHNT and CDR2 YYREEE (reference sequence). Trimming took off 4 bases at V and 2 bases at J, with 12 bases between the two ends. This CDR3 is built from 14 residues. The CDR3 sequence is CASSPTGGNYGYTF. The CDR3 nucleotides are TGTGCCAGCAGCCCTACCGGGGGGAACTATGGCTACACCTTC.

This sequence joins TRBV18 and TRBJ1-2, with 10 nucleotides matching TRBD1. CDR1 is KGHSH, CDR2 LQKENI, per germline. The ends lost 5 bases at V and 4 bases at J; junction bases unmatched: 7. This CDR3 has 15 residues. For the CDR3, the DNA is TGTGCCAGCTCAACTGGGACAGGGGAGAGCTATGGCTACACCTTC. The encoded protein is CASSTGTGESYGYTF. The whole variable domain, filled in from reference TRBV18 and TRBJ1-2, reads NAGVMQNPRHLVRRRGQEARLRCSPMKGHSHVYWYRQLPEEGLKFMVYLQKENIIDESGMPKERFSAEFPKEGPSILRIQQVVRGDSAAYFCASSTGTGESYGYTFGSGTRLTVV.

This chain connects TRBV11-2 to TRBJ2-7; D is perhaps TRBD2 (5 bases). Trimming stripped 3 bases from V and 1 base from J, with 7 bases between. The V gene's germline CDR1 is SGHAT and CDR2 FQNNGV. This CDR3 is built from 13 residues. For the CDR3, the DNA is TGTGCCAGCAGCTTTACTAGATCCTACGAGCAGTACTTC. As protein: CASSFTRSYEQYF.

The sample holds one count of this clone. In DNA form, the CDR3 reads TGTGCCAGCAGCTTGGGACAGGGGGGTGGAAACACCATATATTTT. Translating gives CASSLGQGGGNTIYF. The chain couples TRBV5-5 to TRBJ1-3, with 9 bases identical to TRBD1. With V trimmed by 0 bases and J by 3 bases, 1 base remained unmatched. The length of the CDR3 is 15 residues. The V gene's germline CDR1 is SGHKS and CDR2 YYEKEE (reference sequence).